These 21 T cell receptor beta chains share one sample of origin, sequenced in a study of T-cell memory formation after mild COVID-19. One entry per CDR3 protein, called by TCRdb with MiXCR from the 5' RACE reads. The repertoire holds 75,000 to 95,000 distinct CDR3 sequences, with less than 15% as singletons. The specimen sequenced was PBMCs or a T cell subset sorted from them (not recorded which). The source is a man aged 18 to 29 who had mild COVID-19 (a few samples of this study predate the infection). Cell type and time point are not known.

This chain links TRBV15 with TRBJ2-1; D gene ambiguous. V lost 0 bases to trimming and J lost 7 bases, with 13 bases between them. Germline CDR1 and CDR2: LNHNV and YYDKDF (reference sequence). This CDR3 contains 15 residues. The CDR3 DNA sequence: TGTGCCACCAGCAGAGATCCCCCCATACATAATGAGCAGTTCTTC. Translated: CATSRDPPIHNEQFF.

The chain couples TRBV13 to TRBJ1-5; 9 bases align to TRBD1. Germline CDR1 and CDR2: PRHDT and FYEKMQ (reference sequence). This CDR3 has 15 amino acids. V was clipped by 6 bases and J by 2 bases; unmatched bases: 5. CDR3 in amino acids: CASSYRGQGNQPQHF. Written as DNA, the CDR3 is TGTGCCAGCAGTTACAGGGGGCAGGGCAATCAGCCCCAGCATTTT.

The chain recombines TRBV20-1 with TRBJ2-7; D might be TRBD1 (5 bases). Trimming left V 3 bases short and J 4 bases short, with 10 bases between. The CDR3 totals 12 residues. The V gene's germline CDR1 is DFQATT and CDR2 SNEGSKA (reference sequence). The CDR3 loop is CSARGLRYEQYF. The CDR3 DNA sequence: TGCAGTGCTAGGGGGCTTAGGTACGAGCAGTACTTC.

This clonotype has only a few counts. The chain combines TRBV5-1 with TRBJ1-2, with 9 bases fitting TRBD1. The V and J ends lost 2 bases and 2 bases, in that order; junction bases with no gene match: 4. CDR3 length: 15 amino acids. Germline lookup yields CDR1 SGHRS and CDR2 YFSETQ. Here the CDR3 reads CASSLTGTGNYGYTF. CDR3 coding DNA: TGCGCCAGCAGCTTAACCGGGACAGGGAACTATGGCTACACCTTC.

The chain employs TRBV6-2 or TRBV6-3 and TRBJ2-7, with D uncertain. The CDR3 is 16 amino acids. Trimming shortened V by 0 bases and J by 0 bases, and 12 bases separated the two germline ends. The germline gives CDR1 MNHEY, CDR2 SVGEGT. CDR3 protein: CASSYSRQKPSYEQYF. As DNA, the CDR3 is TGTGCCAGCAGTTACTCGAGGCAGAAACCCTCCTACGAGCAGTACTTC.

In this sample, this clonotype turned up a few times. The chain links TRBV11-2 to TRBJ2-2; D remains ambiguous. Germline loops: CDR1 SGHAT, CDR2 FQNNGV. Deletions cut 4 bases from V and 5 bases from J, with 8 bases between. The CDR3 covers 13 residues. The CDR3 DNA is TGTGCCAGCAGCTCCACACAGACCGGGGAGCTGTTTTTT. This encodes CASSSTQTGELFF.

The chain is built from TRBV2 and TRBJ1-5, with TRBD1 matching over 7 bases. The CDR3 consists of 14 residues. Looked up from germline, CDR1 is SNHLY and CDR2 is FYNNEI. The ends lost 8 bases at V and 2 bases at J; junction bases unmatched: 6. The CDR3 protein is CASVGQGGNQPQHF. CDR3 nucleotides: TGTGCCAGCGTGGGGCAGGGGGGCAATCAGCCCCAGCATTTT.

V is TRBV4-1 and J is TRBJ2-3; 8 positions agree with TRBD2. Germline CDR1 MGHRA, CDR2 YSYEKL. V was clipped by 1 base and J by 5 bases; unmatched bases: 14. The CDR3 runs to 18 residues. CDR3 DNA: TGCGCCAGCAGCCAAGGTTTTTCGGGCGGGGGGATCATAGATACGCAGTATTTT. It encodes CASSQGFSGGGIIDTQYF.

There are a few counts of this clonotype. V is TRBV12-3 or TRBV12-4 and J is TRBJ1-1; D is unclear. V gave up 3 bases and J gave up 3 bases, with 11 bases separating them. This CDR3 spans 14 amino acids. The CDR3 DNA is TGTGCCAGCAGTTTTCAAATGGGTGACACTGAAGCTTTCTTT. It translates to CASSFQMGDTEAFF.

This clonotype was seen a handful of times. The chain employs TRBV2 and TRBJ2-7; D may be TRBD1 (5 bases). V shed 6 bases and J shed 0 bases, with 15 bases lying between them. Germline V lookup: CDR1 SNHLY, CDR2 FYNNEI. This CDR3 spans 15 amino acids. The CDR3 nucleotides read TGTGCCAGCAGACCCCCGGACATGAGCTCCTACGAGCAGTACTTC. This translates into CASRPPDMSSYEQYF. The full variable domain, its missing parts supplied by reference TRBV2 and TRBJ2-7, is EPEVTQTPSHQVTQMGQEVILRCVPISNHLYFYWYRQILGQKVEFLVSFYNNEISEKSEIFDDQFSVERPDGSNFTLKIRSTKLEDSAMYFCASRPPDMSSYEQYFGPGTRLTVT.

This chain connects TRBV6-5 to TRBJ2-1; 10 nucleotides agree with TRBD2. Germline CDR1 is MNHEY and CDR2 is SVGAGI. V lost 4 bases to trimming and J lost 6 bases; unmatched junction nucleotides: 12. The CDR3 loop spans 17 amino acids. CDR3 coding DNA: TGTGCCAGCAGTTGGCTGCCAGCGGGGGGGCCAGGCAATGAGCAGTTCTTC. Amino acids: CASSWLPAGGPGNEQFF.

This clonotype has more than one count but fewer than ten. The chain couples TRBV27 to TRBJ2-3; 7 bases are shared with TRBD1. Germline V gene lookup returns CDR1 MNHEY and CDR2 SMNVEV (reference sequence). Germline trimming cut 6 bases from V and 9 bases from J; bases unmatched to any gene: 9. The CDR3 is 13 amino acids. The CDR3 sequence is CASSPTGVRTQYF. CDR3 coding DNA: TGTGCCAGCAGCCCAACAGGGGTGAGGACGCAGTATTTT.

The rearrangement uses TRBV5-8 and TRBJ1-2; 7 positions match TRBD1. Trimming took 4 bases from V and 1 from J; bases not matched to a gene: 7. Germline V lookup: CDR1 SGHTS, CDR2 YDEGEE. The CDR3 is 15 residues long. The CDR3 region has the DNA TGTGCCAGCAGCCCCCGGACAGGTGTTAACTATGGCTACACCTTC. Its translation is CASSPRTGVNYGYTF.

This clonotype has just a few counts. V is TRBV5-1 and J is TRBJ2-1, with D possibly being TRBD2 (5 bases). This CDR3 comprises 13 residues. V lost 4 bases and J lost 6, with 11 bases in between. Germline V gives CDR1 SGHRS, CDR2 YFSETQ. In nucleotides, the CDR3 is TGCGCCAGCAGCGGGGAGTCGGTCAATGAGCAGTTCTTC. Translating it yields CASSGESVNEQFF. Filled out from reference TRBV5-1 and TRBJ2-1, the complete variable domain reads KAGVTQTPRYLIKTRGQQVTLSCSPISGHRSVSWYQQTPGQGLQFLFEYFSETQRNKGNFPGRFSGRQFSNSRSEMNVSTLELGDSALYLCASSGESVNEQFFGPGTRLTVL.

The chain links TRBV28 to TRBJ1-5; tentative D call: TRBD1 (5 bases). Germline V gene sequence: CDR1 MDHEN, CDR2 SYDVKM. V was cut by 7 bases and J by 5 bases, with 12 bases left in between. This CDR3 spans 13 amino acids. In DNA, the CDR3 is TGTGCCAGCACACGGGCAGGGTATCAGCCCCAGCATTTT. Translated, it gives CASTRAGYQPQHF.

This chain connects TRBV15 to TRBJ2-5, with 7 bases identical to TRBD2. V trimming: 5 bases; J trimming: 5 bases; junction bases outside the gene matches: 5. CDR1 and CDR2 from the germline V gene are LNHNV and YYDKDF (reference sequence). CDR3 length: 13 residues. CDR3 coding DNA: TGTGCCACCAGCCCCCGGGACTACGAGACCCAGTACTTC. Amino acids: CATSPRDYETQYF.

This clonotype was found a few times. The chain combines TRBV5-6 with TRBJ2-3; D gene uncertain. The CDR3 contains 14 residues. Trimming shortened V by 4 bases and J by 2 bases, and 11 bases separated the two germline ends. The germline gives CDR1 SGHDT, CDR2 YYEEEE. CDR3 coding DNA: TGTGCCAGCAGCAGATGGACCCTCACAGATACGCAGTATTTT. It yields the protein CASSRWTLTDTQYF.

This clonotype has ten or more counts. The V call is TRBV7-9, the J call TRBJ2-3; D ambiguous. Between the trimmed V and J ends, which lost 3 bases and 1 base, there was a span of 5 bases. The germline V gene has CDR1 SEHNR and CDR2 FQNEAQ (reference sequence). This CDR3 has 13 residues. The CDR3 sequence is CASSFEGTDTQYF. The CDR3 nucleotides read TGTGCCAGCAGCTTCGAGGGCACAGATACGCAGTATTTT.

This clonotype occurred a few times. The rearrangement links TRBV18 to TRBJ2-3, with 11 positions matching TRBD1. The J segment lost 5 bases and the V segment lost 3 bases, leaving 7 bases of the junction unmatched. The CDR3 contains 16 residues. Germline CDR1 is KGHSH and CDR2 is LQKENI. The CDR3 sequence is CASSPERTGGVDTQYF. Written as DNA, the CDR3 is TGTGCCAGCTCACCGGAAAGGACAGGGGGCGTAGATACGCAGTATTTT.

This clonotype was detected only a few times. The genes are TRBV5-6 and TRBJ1-2; tentative D call: TRBD1 (5 bases). The germline gives CDR1 SGHDT, CDR2 YYEEEE. Trimming shortened V by 4 bases and J by 3 bases, and 13 bases separated the two germline ends. This CDR3 has 14 amino acids. CDR3 DNA: TGTGCCAGCAGCACCTCGGGGGTGCACTATGGCTACACCTTC. This encodes CASSTSGVHYGYTF.

The CDR3 reads CASSPLGGQPQHF. Written as DNA, the CDR3 is TGTGCCAGCAGCCCCCTCGGAGGTCAGCCCCAGCATTTT. This chain joins TRBV7-9 and TRBJ1-5; D unresolved. This CDR3 region has 13 residues. Trimming removed 5 bases from V and 6 bases from J, with 11 bases in between. The V gene's germline CDR1 is SEHNR and CDR2 FQNEAQ (reference sequence).